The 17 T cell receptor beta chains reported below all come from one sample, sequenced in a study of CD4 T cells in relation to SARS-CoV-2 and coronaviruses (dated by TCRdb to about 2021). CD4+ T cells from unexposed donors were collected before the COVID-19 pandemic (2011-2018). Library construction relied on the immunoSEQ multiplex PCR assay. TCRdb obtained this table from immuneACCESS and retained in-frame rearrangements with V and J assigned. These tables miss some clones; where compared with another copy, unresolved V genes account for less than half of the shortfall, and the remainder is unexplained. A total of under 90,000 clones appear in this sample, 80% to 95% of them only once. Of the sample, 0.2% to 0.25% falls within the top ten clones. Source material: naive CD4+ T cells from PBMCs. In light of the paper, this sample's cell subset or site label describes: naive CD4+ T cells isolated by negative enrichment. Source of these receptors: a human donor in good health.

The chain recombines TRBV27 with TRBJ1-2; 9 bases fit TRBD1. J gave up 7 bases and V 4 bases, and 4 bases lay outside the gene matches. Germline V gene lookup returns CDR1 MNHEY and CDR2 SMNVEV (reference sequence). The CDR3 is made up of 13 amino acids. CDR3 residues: CASSSNRGLGYTF. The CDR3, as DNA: TGTGCCAGCAGTTCCAACAGGGGGCTTGGCTACACCTTC.

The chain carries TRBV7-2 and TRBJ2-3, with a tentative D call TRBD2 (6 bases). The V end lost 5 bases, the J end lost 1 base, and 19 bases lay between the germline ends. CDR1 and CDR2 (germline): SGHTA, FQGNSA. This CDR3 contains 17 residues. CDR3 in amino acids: CASSPRAGIGRTDTQYF. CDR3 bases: TGTGCCAGCAGCCCCCGAGCGGGTATTGGGCGCACAGATACGCAGTATTTT.

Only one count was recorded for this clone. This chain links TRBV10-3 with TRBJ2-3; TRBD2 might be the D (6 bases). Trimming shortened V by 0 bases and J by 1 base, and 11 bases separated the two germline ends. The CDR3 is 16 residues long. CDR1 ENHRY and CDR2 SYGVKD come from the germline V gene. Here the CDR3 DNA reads TGTGCCATCAGTGAGTCGGGGTCGGGGGGCACAGATACGCAGTATTTT. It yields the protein CAISESGSGGTDTQYF.

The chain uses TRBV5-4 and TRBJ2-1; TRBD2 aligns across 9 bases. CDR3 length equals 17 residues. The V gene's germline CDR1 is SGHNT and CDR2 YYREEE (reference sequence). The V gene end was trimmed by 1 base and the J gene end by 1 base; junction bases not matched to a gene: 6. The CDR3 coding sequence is TGTGCCAGCAGCTTGATGGCGGGAGGGAAGTCCTACAATGAGCAGTTCTTC. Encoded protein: CASSLMAGGKSYNEQFF.

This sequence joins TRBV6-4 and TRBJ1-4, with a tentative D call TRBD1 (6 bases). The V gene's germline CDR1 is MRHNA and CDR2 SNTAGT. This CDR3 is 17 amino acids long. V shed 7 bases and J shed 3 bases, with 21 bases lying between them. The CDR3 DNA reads TGTGCCAGCACCCCCCAGATCGCGGACAGACCTAATGAAAAACTGTTTTTT. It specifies CASTPQIADRPNEKLFF.

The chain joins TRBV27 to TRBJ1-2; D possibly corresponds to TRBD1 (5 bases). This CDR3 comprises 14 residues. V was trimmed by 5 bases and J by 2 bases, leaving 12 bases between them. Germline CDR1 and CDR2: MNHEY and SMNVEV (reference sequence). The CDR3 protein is CASSLYWGNYGYTF. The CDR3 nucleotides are TGTGCCAGCAGTCTGTATTGGGGGAACTATGGCTACACCTTC.

This CDR3 is CASSPEDRGGDEQFF. For the CDR3, the DNA is TGTGCCAGCAGCCCGGAAGACAGGGGCGGAGATGAGCAGTTCTTC. The chain uses TRBV5-4 and TRBJ2-1; 8 bases align to TRBD1. This CDR3 spans 15 amino acids. Looked up from germline, CDR1 is SGHNT and CDR2 is YYREEE (reference sequence). V was pared by 4 bases and J by 8 bases, with 11 bases of the junction left unmatched.

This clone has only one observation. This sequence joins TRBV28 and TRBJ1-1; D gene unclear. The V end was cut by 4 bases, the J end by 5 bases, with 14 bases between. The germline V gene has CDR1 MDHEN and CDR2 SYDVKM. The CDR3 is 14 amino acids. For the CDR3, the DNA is TGTGCCAGCAGTTCCCCAGCAATGTATACTGAAGCTTTCTTT. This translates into CASSSPAMYTEAFF.

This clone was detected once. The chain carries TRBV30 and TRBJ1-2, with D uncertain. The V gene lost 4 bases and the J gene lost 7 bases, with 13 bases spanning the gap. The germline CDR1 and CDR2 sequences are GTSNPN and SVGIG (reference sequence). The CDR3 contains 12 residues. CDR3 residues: CAWITGVGGYTF. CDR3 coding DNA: TGTGCCTGGATCACCGGGGTGGGTGGCTACACCTTC. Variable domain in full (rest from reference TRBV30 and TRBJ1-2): SQTIHQWPATLVQPVGSPLSLECTVEGTSNPNLYWYRQAAGRGLQLLFYSVGIGQISSEVPQNLSASRPQDRQFILSSKKLLLSDSGFYLCAWITGVGGYTFGSGTRLTVV.

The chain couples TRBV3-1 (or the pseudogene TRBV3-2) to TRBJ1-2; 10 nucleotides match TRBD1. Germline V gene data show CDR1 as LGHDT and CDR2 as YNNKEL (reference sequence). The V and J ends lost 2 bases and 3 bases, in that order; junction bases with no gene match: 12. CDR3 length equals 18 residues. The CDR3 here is CASSQTDRGLYLDYGYTF. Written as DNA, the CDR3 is TGTGCCAGCAGCCAAACCGACAGGGGGCTTTATCTTGACTATGGCTACACCTTC.

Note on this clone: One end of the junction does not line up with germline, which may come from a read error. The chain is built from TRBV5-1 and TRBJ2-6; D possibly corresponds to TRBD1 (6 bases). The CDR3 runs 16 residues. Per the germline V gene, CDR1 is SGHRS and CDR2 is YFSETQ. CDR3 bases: TGCGCCAGCAGCTTGACAGGACAGTCTGGGGCCAACGTCCTGATTTTC. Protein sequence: CASSLTGQSGANVLIF.

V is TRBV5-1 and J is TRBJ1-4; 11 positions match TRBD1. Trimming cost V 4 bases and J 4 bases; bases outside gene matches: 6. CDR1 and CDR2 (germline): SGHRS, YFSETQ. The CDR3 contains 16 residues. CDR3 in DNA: TGCGCCAGCAGCACCGGGACAGGGGGAGTTAATGAAAAACTGTTTTTT. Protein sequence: CASSTGTGGVNEKLFF.

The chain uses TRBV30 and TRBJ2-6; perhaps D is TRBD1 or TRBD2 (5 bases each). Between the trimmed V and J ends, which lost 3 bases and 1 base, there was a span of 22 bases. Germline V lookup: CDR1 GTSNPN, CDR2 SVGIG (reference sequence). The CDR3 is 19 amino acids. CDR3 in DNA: TGTGCCTGGAGCAATCCCCGGGATTACCGACAGTCTGGGGCCAACGTCCTGACTTTC. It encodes CAWSNPRDYRQSGANVLTF.

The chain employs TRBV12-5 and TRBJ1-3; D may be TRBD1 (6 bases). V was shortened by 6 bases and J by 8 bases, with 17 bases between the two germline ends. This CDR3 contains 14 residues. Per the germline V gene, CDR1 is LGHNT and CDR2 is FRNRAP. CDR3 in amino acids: CASGEDSPADTIYF. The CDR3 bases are TGTGCTAGTGGAGAGGACAGTCCCGCGGACACCATATATTTT.

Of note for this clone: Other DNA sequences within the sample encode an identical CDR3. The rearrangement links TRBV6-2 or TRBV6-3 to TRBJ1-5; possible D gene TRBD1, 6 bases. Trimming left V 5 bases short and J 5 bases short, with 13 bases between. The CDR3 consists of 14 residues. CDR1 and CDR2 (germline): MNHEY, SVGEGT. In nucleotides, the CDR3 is TGTGCCAGCAGTCCCCGCCAGGGGCATCAGCCCCAGCATTTT. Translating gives CASSPRQGHQPQHF.

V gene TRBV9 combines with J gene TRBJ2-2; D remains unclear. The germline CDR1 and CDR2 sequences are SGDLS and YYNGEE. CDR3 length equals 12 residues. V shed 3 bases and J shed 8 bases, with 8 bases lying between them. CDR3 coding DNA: TGTGCCAGCAGCGCCCGGTGGGGGGAGCTGTTTTTT. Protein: CASSARWGELFF.

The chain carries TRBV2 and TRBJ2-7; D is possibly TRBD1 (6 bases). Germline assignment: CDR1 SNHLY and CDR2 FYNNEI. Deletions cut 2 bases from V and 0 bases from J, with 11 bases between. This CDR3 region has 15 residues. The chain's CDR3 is CASSERTDSSYEQYF. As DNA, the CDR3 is TGTGCCAGCAGTGAACGTACGGACAGCTCCTACGAGCAGTACTTC. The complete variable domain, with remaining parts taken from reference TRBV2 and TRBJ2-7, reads EPEVTQTPSHQVTQMGQEVILRCVPISNHLYFYWYRQILGQKVEFLVSFYNNEISEKSEIFDDQFSVERPDGSNFTLKIRSTKLEDSAMYFCASSERTDSSYEQYFGPGTRLTVT.